This is a list of T cell receptor beta chains from one sample in a study of CD8+ T cells in alopecia areata. Using immunoSEQ multiplex PCR, the repertoire was profiled, and TCRdb retains in-frame clones only, with some absent. Here the sample spans around 120,000 clones, around 58% being singletons. The specimen comprised CD8+ T cells sorted from blood, sampled at week 4, from a patient treated with tofacitinib. The receptor set was obtained from a human donor with alopecia areata. The CDR3 runs from the conserved cysteine through the conserved F or W. The order of the fields is J gene, D gene, clone size, V gene, CDR3 DNA, CDR3 protein. A D gene is named only where the DNA matches it firmly. The size of a clone is reported for some rows only, either as once, few or many, or as a class for expanded clones.

>TRBJ1-6|NA|few|TRBV7-2
TGTGCCAGCAGCTTAGAACCCCTCCACTTT
CASSLEPLHF
>TRBJ1-5|TRBD1|NA|TRBV7-9
TGTGCCAGCAGCGCAGGGGGGATAGGGCAGCCCCAGCATTTT
CASSAGGIGQPQHF
>TRBJ1-2|NA|NA|TRBV30
TGTGCCCGCCGGGACCCTTGGGGCTACACCTTC
CARRDPWGYTF
>TRBJ1-2|NA|NA|TRBV9
TGTGCCAGCAGCGTAGCTGGGGGCGATAGAGGCTACACCTTC
CASSVAGGDRGYTF
>TRBJ1-2|TRBD1|NA|TRBV27
TGTGCCAGCAGTTCCGACGGGACAGGGGGCTATGGCTACACCTTC
CASSSDGTGGYGYTF
>TRBJ2-3|NA|NA|TRBV7-9
TGTGCCAGCAGCCCCCCAGGCGGGGCCTATACAGATACGCAGTATTTT
CASSPPGGAYTDTQYF
>TRBJ2-7|NA|NA|TRBV28
TGTGCCAGCAGTTTAGGATTGCGGGAGCAGTACTTC
CASSLGLREQYF
>TRBJ1-2|NA|NA|TRBV14
TGTGCCAGCAGCCGAGGGGACGGAGATTACTATGGCTACACCTTC
CASSRGDGDYYGYTF
>TRBJ1-2|NA|few|TRBV5-1
TGCGCCAGCAGCGCCTTGAGTGGGGGAAGAGGCTACACCTTC
CASSALSGGRGYTF
>TRBJ1-4|NA|NA|TRBV18
TGTGCCAGCTCACCTTCCGGGACGGAGAATGAAAAACTGTTTTTT
CASSPSGTENEKLFF
>TRBJ1-1|NA|few|TRBV29-1
TGCAGCGACGGTGGGGTCACTGAAGCTTTCTTT
CSDGGVTEAFF
>TRBJ2-7|NA|NA|TRBV4-1
TGCGCCAGCAGCCTCCTTAAGGACATCGCCTACGAGCAGTACTTC
CASSLLKDIAYEQYF
>TRBJ2-6|NA|NA|TRBV14
TGTGCCAGCAGCCTGGAGATTGGATTTGCGAGCTCTGGGGCCAACGTCCTGACTTTC
CASSLEIGFASSGANVLTF
>TRBJ1-2|NA|NA|TRBV29-1
TGCAGCGCCCTGAACCCCGCAGGGGTTCACACCTTC
CSALNPAGVHTF
>TRBJ1-2|TRBD1|NA|TRBV5-1
TGCGCCAGCAGCCTGACGACAGGGTCCTATGGCTACACCTTC
CASSLTTGSYGYTF
>TRBJ1-2|NA|NA|TRBV29-1
TGCAGCGTTGAGGCAGGGGATGGCTACACCTTC
CSVEAGDGYTF
>TRBJ2-7|NA|NA|TRBV25-1
TGTGCCAGCAGTAGCAGGGAGTCCTCCTACGAGCAGTACTTC
CASSSRESSYEQYF
>TRBJ2-1|NA|NA|TRBV13
TGTGCCAGCAGCACCGTTTCAAATGAGCAGTTCTTC
CASSTVSNEQFF
>TRBJ2-7|TRBD1|NA|TRBV29-1
TGCAGCGTTAAGACAGGGGAAGGATACGAGCAGTACTTC
CSVKTGEGYEQYF
>TRBJ2-7|NA|NA|TRBV29-1
TGCAGCGTTTTGATCAAGGATGGTGGCTACGAGCAGTACTTC
CSVLIKDGGYEQYF
>TRBJ2-1|NA|few|TRBV11-1
TGTGCCAGCAGCCTCCCGAGCAATGAGCAGTTCTTC
CASSLPSNEQFF
>TRBJ2-7|NA|NA|TRBV7-9
TGTGCCAGCAGCTCCCGGGTTTCCTACGAGCAGTACTTC
CASSSRVSYEQYF
>TRBJ2-5|NA|few|TRBV19
TGTGCCAGTAGTATGGGACCGGGAATGGAGACCCAGTACTTC
CASSMGPGMETQYF
>TRBJ2-5|NA|NA|TRBV7-8
TGTGCCAGCAGCCCACCCGCTAGGGGCCAAGAGACCCAGTACTTC
CASSPPARGQETQYF
>TRBJ2-5|NA|NA|TRBV15
TGTGCCACCAGCACCCCGCCCCCCGGGACGCAAGAGACCCAGTACTTC
CATSTPPPGTQETQYF
>TRBJ2-7|TRBD1|NA|TRBV29-1
TGCAGCGTCCGGGACAGGGTCTCCTACGAGCAGTACTTC
CSVRDRVSYEQYF
>TRBJ2-7|NA|NA|TRBV7-2
TGTGCCAGCAGCTTAATGGGGGCGGACGAGCAGTACTTC
CASSLMGADEQYF
>TRBJ2-7|NA|NA|TRBV15
TGTGCCACCAGCAGAGACAGGGGAATCTCCTACGAGCAGTACTTC
CATSRDRGISYEQYF
>TRBJ2-1|NA|NA|TRBV30
TGTGCCTGGAGTGTATCGCCAGGGTGGGGGTCAGGGGCCTACAATGAGCAGTTCTTC
CAWSVSPGWGSGAYNEQFF
>TRBJ1-5|NA|NA|TRBV27
TGTGCCAGCAGCTATGGGGACAATCAGCCCCAGCATTTT
CASSYGDNQPQHF
>TRBJ1-6|TRBD1|NA|TRBV30
TGTGCCTGGAGCCCGACAGGGTCTTCACCCCTCCACTTT
CAWSPTGSSPLHF
>TRBJ2-3|TRBD2|NA|TRBV7-9
TGTGCCAGCAGCATCTTCGGGGGGTCGGTGAGCACAGATACGCAGTATTTT
CASSIFGGSVSTDTQYF
>TRBJ1-1|NA|few|TRBV9
TGTGCCAGCAGCGGTCGGCAGAACACTGAAGCTTTCTTT
CASSGRQNTEAFF
>TRBJ2-3|TRBD2|few|TRBV27
TGTGCCAGCAGTTTAAAAACTAGCGGGATGGATACGCAGTATTTT
CASSLKTSGMDTQYF
>TRBJ2-5|NA|few|TRBV14
TGTGCCAGCAGCTACTGGGGGGCCCGGGAGACCCAGTACTTC
CASSYWGARETQYF
>TRBJ2-1|NA|few|TRBV30
TGTGCCTGGAGTGGAGGGCTCAGCTCCTACAATGAGCAGTTCTTC
CAWSGGLSSYNEQFF
>TRBJ2-1|NA|NA|TRBV19
TGTGCCAGTAGTATAGGAACGGAGCTATACAATGAGCAGTTCTTC
CASSIGTELYNEQFF